This passage covers 10 T cell receptor beta chains from one sample sequenced in a study of TIL therapy for anti-PD-1-resistant metastatic lung cancer. Sequencing used immunoSEQ v3. Some clones are missing from TCRdb's copy, which holds only in-frame ones; the method was immunoSEQ multiplex PCR. The sample yields 50,000 or so clones, less than 85% seen once. Time point noted: pre-treatment sample, taken before nivolumab and TIL therapy. Most excised metastases sampled were pleural nodules or supraclavicular lymph nodes. Sequenced material: tumor tissue, taken at baseline. The origin of the receptors is a person aged 25-79 years with non-small cell lung cancer.

The chain couples TRBV2 to TRBJ1-1; no reliable D call. The V end was cut by 6 bases, the J end by 5 bases, with 13 bases between. The CDR3 has 13 residues. Looked up from germline, CDR1 is SNHLY and CDR2 is FYNNEI. CDR3: CASSPLRWTEAFF. The CDR3 DNA reads TGTGCCAGCAGCCCTCTACGGTGGACTGAAGCTTTCTTT.

The chain carries TRBV27 and TRBJ2-1; 8 nucleotides agree with TRBD1. Germline V lookup: CDR1 MNHEY, CDR2 SMNVEV (reference sequence). V was pared by 5 bases and J by 4 bases, with 7 bases of the junction left unmatched. The CDR3 contains 15 residues. For the CDR3, the DNA is TGTGCCAGCAGTCTCGGACAGGGAAATTACAATGAGCAGTTCTTC. Encoded protein: CASSLGQGNYNEQFF.

The chain uses TRBV28 and TRBJ1-1, with D hard to call. This CDR3 has 14 residues. Germline V CDR1 and CDR2: MDHEN, SYDVKM. Trimming shortened V by 3 bases and J by 1 base, and 9 bases separated the two germline ends. CDR3 nucleotides: TGTGCCAGCAGTTTCCGGTTGGGGAACACTGAAGCTTTCTTT. This encodes CASSFRLGNTEAFF. Filled out from reference TRBV28 and TRBJ1-1, the complete variable domain reads DVKVTQSSRYLVKRTGEKVFLECVQDMDHENMFWYRQDPGLGLRLIYFSYDVKMKEKGDIPEGYSVSREKKERFSLILESASTNQTSMYLCASSFRLGNTEAFFGQGTRLTVV.

V and J are TRBV5-1 and TRBJ2-2; the match to TRBD2 covers 8 bases. Germline CDR1 SGHRS, CDR2 YFSETQ. This CDR3 has 16 amino acids. J lost 1 base, V lost 4 bases, and 6 bases had no gene match. The CDR3 bases are TGCGCCAGCAGCAGAACGGGACTAGTGAACACCGGGGAGCTGTTTTTT. Translated: CASSRTGLVNTGELFF.

The V call is TRBV12-5, the J call TRBJ2-3; perhaps TRBD2 as D (6 bases). Trimming left V 5 bases short and J 4 bases short, with 13 bases between. Per germline, CDR1 LGHNT and CDR2 FRNRAP. This CDR3 contains 14 residues. The CDR3 coding sequence is TGTGCTAGTGGTCCGGGACTTTGGTCAGATACGCAGTATTTT. The encoded protein is CASGPGLWSDTQYF.

The chain is built from TRBV5-1 and TRBJ2-1; a possible D gene is TRBD1 (6 bases). Per the germline V gene, CDR1 is SGHRS and CDR2 is YFSETQ. V gave up 7 bases and J gave up 7 bases, with 24 bases separating them. This CDR3 contains 16 residues. This chain's CDR3 is CASLKGGDWALNEQFF. The DNA of the CDR3 is TGCGCCAGCCTAAAAGGGGGAGACTGGGCTCTTAATGAGCAGTTCTTC.

V and J are TRBV2 and TRBJ2-2, with TRBD1 matching over 9 bases. This CDR3 has 15 amino acids. Trimming at V came to 6 bases and at J to 6 bases, leaving 8 bases not matched to a gene. The germline CDR1 and CDR2 sequences are SNHLY and FYNNEI. In DNA, the CDR3 is TGTGCCAGCAGCCGGACAGGGGTGGGTCCCGGGGAGCTGTTTTTT. It codes for CASSRTGVGPGELFF.

This rearrangement joins TRBV5-4 to TRBJ1-1; TRBD1 aligns across 7 bases. Germline lookup yields CDR1 SGHNT and CDR2 YYREEE (reference sequence). The CDR3 runs 15 residues. With V trimmed by 2 bases and J by 1 base, 5 bases remained unmatched. The CDR3 loop is CASSFGQAGNTEAFF. The CDR3, as DNA: TGTGCCAGCAGCTTCGGACAGGCCGGGAACACTGAAGCTTTCTTT.

This chain links TRBV4-1 with TRBJ1-5; TRBD1 might be the D (5 bases). Trimming left V 4 bases short and J 2 bases short, with 18 bases between. CDR1 is MGHRA, CDR2 YSYEKL, per germline. The length of the CDR3 is 17 residues. The CDR3 loop is CASSRGGGGSGNQPQHF. CDR3 DNA sequence: TGCGCCAGCAGCCGAGGCGGGGGGGGATCGGGCAATCAGCCCCAGCATTTT.

The V call is TRBV6-5, the J call TRBJ2-7; a possible D gene is TRBD1 (6 bases). Trimming left V 6 bases short and J 3 bases short, with 18 bases between. In germline, CDR1 is MNHEY, CDR2 SVGAGI. CDR3 size: 15 residues. CDR3 in amino acids: CASRKRQDPLYEQYF. In nucleotides, the CDR3 is TGTGCCAGCAGAAAACGACAGGACCCCCTCTACGAGCAGTACTTC.